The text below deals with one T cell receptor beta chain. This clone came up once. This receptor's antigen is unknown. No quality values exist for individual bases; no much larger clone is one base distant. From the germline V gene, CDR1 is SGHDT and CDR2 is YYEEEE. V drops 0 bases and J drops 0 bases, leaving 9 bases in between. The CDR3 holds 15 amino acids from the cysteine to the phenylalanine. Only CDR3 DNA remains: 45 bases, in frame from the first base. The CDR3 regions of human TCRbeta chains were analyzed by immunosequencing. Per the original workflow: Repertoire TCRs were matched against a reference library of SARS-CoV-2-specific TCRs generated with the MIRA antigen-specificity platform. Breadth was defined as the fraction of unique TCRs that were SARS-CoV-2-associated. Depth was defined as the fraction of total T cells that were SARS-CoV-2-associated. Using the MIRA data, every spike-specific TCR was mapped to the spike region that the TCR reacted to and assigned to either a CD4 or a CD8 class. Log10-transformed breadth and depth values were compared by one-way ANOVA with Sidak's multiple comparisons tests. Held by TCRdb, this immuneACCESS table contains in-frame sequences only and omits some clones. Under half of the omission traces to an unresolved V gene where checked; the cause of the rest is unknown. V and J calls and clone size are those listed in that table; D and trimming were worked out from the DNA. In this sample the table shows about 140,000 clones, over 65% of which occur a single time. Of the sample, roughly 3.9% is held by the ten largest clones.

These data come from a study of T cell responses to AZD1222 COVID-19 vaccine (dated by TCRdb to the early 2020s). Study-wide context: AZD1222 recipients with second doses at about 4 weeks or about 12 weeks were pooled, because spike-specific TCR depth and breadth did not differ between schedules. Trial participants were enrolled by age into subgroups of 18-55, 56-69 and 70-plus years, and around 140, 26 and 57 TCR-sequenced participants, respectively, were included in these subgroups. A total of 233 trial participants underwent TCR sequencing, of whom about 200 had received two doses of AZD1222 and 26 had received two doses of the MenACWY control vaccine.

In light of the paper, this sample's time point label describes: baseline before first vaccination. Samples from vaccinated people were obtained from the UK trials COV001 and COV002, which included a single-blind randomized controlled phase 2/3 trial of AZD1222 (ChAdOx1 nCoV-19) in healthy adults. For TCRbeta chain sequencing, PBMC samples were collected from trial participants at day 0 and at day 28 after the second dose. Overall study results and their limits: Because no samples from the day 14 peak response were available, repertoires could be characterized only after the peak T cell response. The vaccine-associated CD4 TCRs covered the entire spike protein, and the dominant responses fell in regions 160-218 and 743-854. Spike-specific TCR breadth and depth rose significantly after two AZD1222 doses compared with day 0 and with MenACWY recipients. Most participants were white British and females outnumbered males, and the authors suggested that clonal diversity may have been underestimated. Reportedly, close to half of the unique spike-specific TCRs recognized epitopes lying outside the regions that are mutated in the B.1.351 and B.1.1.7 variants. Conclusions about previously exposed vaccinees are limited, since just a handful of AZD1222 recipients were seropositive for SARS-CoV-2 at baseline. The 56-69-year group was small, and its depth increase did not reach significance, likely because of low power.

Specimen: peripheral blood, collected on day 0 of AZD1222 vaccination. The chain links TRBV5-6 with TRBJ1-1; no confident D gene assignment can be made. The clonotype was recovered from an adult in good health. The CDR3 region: CASSLGLTMNTEAFF. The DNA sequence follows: TGTGCCAGCAGCTTGGGACTGACGATGAACACTGAAGCTTTCTTT. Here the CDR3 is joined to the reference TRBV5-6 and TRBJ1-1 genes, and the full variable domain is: DAGVTQSPTHLIKTRGQQVTLRCSPKSGHDTVSWYQQALGQGPQFIFQYYEEEERQRGNFPDRFSGHQFPNYSSELNVNALLLGDSALYLCASSLGLTMNTEAFFGQGTRLTVV.